The source of this T cell receptor beta chain is a study of OX40 agonist ivuxolimab in advanced cancers. Study-wide context: Ivuxolimab was a fully human IgG2 agonistic monoclonal antibody targeting the costimulatory receptor OX40 (CD134). Intravenous ivuxolimab was administered to patients every 2 weeks at six dose levels: 0.01, 0.1, 0.3, 1.5, 3 and 10 mg/kg. The purpose of peripheral TCRbeta sequencing was to test whether ivuxolimab changed TCR sequence diversity and led to clonal T-cell expansion. Partial responses occurred in three dose-escalation patients, of whom one had hepatocellular carcinoma and two had cutaneous melanoma. The paper covers the monotherapy dose-escalation part of the phase I ivuxolimab trial, which included N of about 50 patients. Prior anti-PD-1, anti-PD-L1 or anti-CTLA-4 therapy was permitted, and 30% to 45% of dose-escalation patients had received checkpoint inhibitors. Among the 50 to 55 dose-escalation patients, some 19 had hepatocellular carcinoma, around 15 melanoma, 9 renal cell carcinoma and 9 head and neck cancer. A male proportion of around 80% and a mean age of around 60 years, ranging from about 20 to 85, were recorded for the dose-escalation cohort. Overall results and qualifications from the work: At doses from 0.1 to 3.0 mg/kg, clonal expansion was seen in both CD4+ and CD8+ blood T cells between baseline and week 6. In the 0.1-3.0 mg/kg groups, partial responders were among the patients with the lowest normalized peripheral clonal expansion, particularly in CD8+ T cells. After ivuxolimab, CD8+ T cells had more expanded clones than CD4+ T cells on average. Low levels of normalized T-cell clonal expansion were also seen in some patients who did not respond. The antigen specificity of the clonally expanded peripheral T cells was not determined.

To sequence the TCRbeta CDR3 region, genomic DNA was isolated from the sorted cells. The immunoSEQ Assay was used for sequencing of TCRbeta CDR3 regions. TCRdb stores this immuneACCESS table with in-frame sequences only. Part of the clones is absent; in the studies checked, under half of the shortfall reflects unresolved V genes, and no reason is known for the rest. Here the sample has 30,000 to 45,000 clones; around 87% occur a single time. The top ten clones comprise about a third of the sample. For this clone: Its antigen has not been determined. There are no base qualities to consult, and no much larger clone falls within one base.

The trial excluded patients who had a history of autoimmune disease or who were on systemic immunosuppression. In every dose cohort, peripheral blood was drawn for TCR sequencing at baseline, cycle 4 day 1, and cycle 7 day 1. Samples came from an open-label, multicenter, first-in-human phase I dose-escalation trial of ivuxolimab. Adults with locally advanced or metastatic melanoma, renal cell, hepatocellular, or head and neck squamous cell carcinoma were enrolled in the trial. Before TCR sequencing, CD4+ T cells and CD8+ T cells were sorted from peripheral blood as separate populations. This clonotype originated in an adult with an advanced solid tumor such as melanoma, head and neck, liver or kidney cancer. The material was CD4+ or CD8+ T cells sorted from blood, obtained in a trial of the OX40 agonist ivuxolimab.

The DNA reads as follows: TGTGCCAGCAGCTCTCGACAGGGCCAAAACCCCTACGAGCAGTACTTC. It encodes CASSSRQGQNPYEQYF. The chain uses TRBV5-6 and TRBJ2-7; 7 bases in the middle match TRBD1. The CDR3 spans 16 residues, from the cysteine through the phenylalanine. Only the CDR3 DNA stays, 48 bases, in frame from base 1. Via the germline V gene, CDR1 is SGHDT and CDR2 YYEEEE. Trimming removed 3 bases from V and 2 bases from J; the gene matches leave 11 bases unexplained.